The source of this T cell receptor beta chain is a study of graft-versus-host responses after intestinal transplantation (dated by TCRdb to the early 2020s). Study-wide context: Multivisceral, liver-intestinal, or isolated intestinal transplants were received by the recipients. Every recipient was given anti-thymocyte globulin induction, then maintenance tacrolimus and steroids for approximately 3 years. After intestinal transplantation, graft-versus-host and host-versus-graft alloreactive T cell clones were followed in the graft, circulation and bone marrow using bulk TCR-beta CDR3 sequencing. Alloreactive clones were identified by sequencing pre-transplant mixed lymphocyte reaction products and comparing them with unstimulated pre-transplant donor and recipient T cells. The cohort enrolled about two dozen intestinal transplant recipients, one of whom was a retransplant, and 3 patients without pretransplant specimens were excluded. Donor T cell macrochimerism was defined as a peak of at least 4% donor T cells among recipient peripheral blood mononuclear cells. Rather than going through the commercial service, samples from a few later patients were sequenced in-house on an Illumina MiSeq and processed with MiXCR.

Libraries were built with the immunoSEQ multiplex PCR assay. For most patients, genomic DNA was isolated with the Qiagen DNeasy Blood and Tissue Kit and shipped frozen to Adaptive Biotechnologies for TCR sequencing. For most patients, genomic DNA was subjected to high-throughput TCR-beta CDR3 sequencing by Adaptive Biotechnologies. The original pipeline was this. Adaptive's ImmunoSEQ software was the source of the TCR sequencing data for about 17 patients, while three other patients were processed with MiXCR and VDJtools. CD4 versus CD8 sorting errors were corrected by removing sequences found in both subsets at a frequency ratio below 5:1. CDR3 nucleotide sequences shared between donor and recipient were removed because their origin could not be assigned. At least 2-fold expansion over unstimulated cells and a minimum CFSE-low frequency of 0.002% (template counts) or 0.001% (read counts) were required for clones to be classified as alloreactive. Clones were considered mappable if detected in sequenced pre-transplant spleen, lymph node, or MLR CFSE-low populations of the donor or recipient. Cumulative frequency of alloreactive clones was calculated as a percentage of all sequences weighted by copy number. In its TCRdb copy, this immuneACCESS table keeps in-frame sequences only and misses some clones. Where compared with another copy, unresolved V genes explain less than half of these, and the others have no known cause. V and J calls and clone size follow that table, whereas D and trimming were derived from the DNA. This sample is represented by 9,500 to 15,000 clones; approximately 35% of them were singletons. The leading ten clones occupy about 3.2% of the sample.

This clone was detected only a few times. One base away there is no much larger clone; base qualities are not given. The time point tag for this specimen amounts to: cells obtained before transplantation from donor or recipient. Mixed lymphocyte reactions plated some 200,000 CFSE-labeled pre-transplant responders with some 200,000 irradiated violet-dye-labeled stimulators and were cultured for around six days. Proliferating CD3+CD4+CFSE-low and CD3+CD8+CFSE-low responder cells were FACS-sorted on a BD Influx sorter after the mixed lymphocyte reaction. According to the germline V gene (reference sequence), CDR1 reads DFQATT and CDR2 reads SNEGSKA. V sheds 2 bases and J sheds 8 bases, leaving 4 bases between their ends. The CDR3 runs 11 residues from the cysteine to the phenylalanine. Just the 33-base CDR3 DNA is kept, in frame starting at base 1. Overall results and qualifications from the work: GvH clones turned up in recipient bone marrow, with some appearing earlier in ileal mucosa or blood, a pattern consistent with an intestinal mucosal origin. Peak levels of circulating GvH clones were associated with declines in HvG clones early after transplant. High GvH to HvG T cell clonal ratios were observed in the allografts of patients with donor T cell macrochimerism. The conclusions were limited by the relatively low number and heterogeneity of the intestinal transplant patients.

This chain joins TRBV20-1 to TRBJ1-6; no D gene can be assigned with confidence. The sample in question was alloreactive CD8+ T cells from a mixed lymphocyte reaction culture, obtained before intestinal transplant. In light of the paper, this sample's cell subset or site label describes: CFSE-low proliferating T cells sorted from roughly 6-day pre-transplant mixed lymphocyte reaction (GvH or HvG direction). The source is a human patient who received an intestinal transplant. DNA sequence: TGCAGTGCTAGAATGGATTCACCCCTCCACTTT. Its protein is CSARMDSPLHF.